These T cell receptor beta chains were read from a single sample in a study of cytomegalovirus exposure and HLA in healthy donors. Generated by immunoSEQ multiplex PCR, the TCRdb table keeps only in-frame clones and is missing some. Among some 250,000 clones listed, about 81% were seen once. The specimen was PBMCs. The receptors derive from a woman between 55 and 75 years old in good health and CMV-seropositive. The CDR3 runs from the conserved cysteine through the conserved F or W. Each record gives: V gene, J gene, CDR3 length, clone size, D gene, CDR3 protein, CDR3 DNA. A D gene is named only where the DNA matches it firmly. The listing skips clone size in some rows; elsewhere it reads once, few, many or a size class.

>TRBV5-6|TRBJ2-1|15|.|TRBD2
CASSLVLAGANEQFF
TGTGCCAGCAGCTTGGTACTAGCGGGAGCCAATGAGCAGTTCTTC
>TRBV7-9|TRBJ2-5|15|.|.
CASSLTPGIQETQYF
TGTGCCAGCAGCTTAACCCCAGGGATCCAAGAGACCCAGTACTTC
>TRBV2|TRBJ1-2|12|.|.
CASSADSDGYTF
TGTGCCAGCAGCGCCGACTCGGATGGCTACACCTTC
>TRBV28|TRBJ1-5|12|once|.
CASSLVVVAQHF
TGTGCCAGCAGTTTAGTGGTAGTAGCCCAGCATTTT
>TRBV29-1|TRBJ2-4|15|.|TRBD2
CSAGRPLAGGSIQYF
TGCAGCGCCGGGCGCCCACTAGCGGGAGGGAGCATTCAGTACTTC
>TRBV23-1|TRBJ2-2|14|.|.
CASSPPDRQVGLFF
TGCGCCAGCAGTCCCCCGGATCGACAGGTTGGGCTGTTTTTT
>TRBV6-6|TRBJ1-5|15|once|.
CASRPLRGAHQPQHF
TGTGCCAGCAGGCCTCTCAGGGGAGCCCATCAGCCCCAGCATTTT
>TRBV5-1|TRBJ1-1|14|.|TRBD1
CASRWGQGNTEAFF
TGCGCCAGCAGATGGGGACAGGGGAACACTGAAGCTTTCTTT
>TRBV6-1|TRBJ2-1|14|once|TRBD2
CASRAGGLDNEQFF
TGTGCCAGCCGAGCGGGGGGGTTGGACAATGAGCAGTTCTTC
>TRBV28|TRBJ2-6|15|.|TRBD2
CASSLRGAGANVLTF
TGTGCCAGCAGTTTACGGGGGGCTGGGGCCAACGTCCTGACTTTC
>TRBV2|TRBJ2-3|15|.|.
CASSEQGLLTDTQYF
TGTGCCAGCAGTGAACAGGGACTTCTCACAGATACGCAGTATTTT
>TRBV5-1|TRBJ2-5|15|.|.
CASSLNTGGGETQYF
TGCGCCAGCAGCTTGAACACGGGTGGGGGGGAGACCCAGTACTTC
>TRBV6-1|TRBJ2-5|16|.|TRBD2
CASSGKVAGRRETQYF
TGTGCCAGCAGTGGCAAAGTAGCGGGTAGGCGAGAGACCCAGTACTTC
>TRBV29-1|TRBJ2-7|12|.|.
CSVEDGGYEQYF
TGCAGCGTTGAAGATGGCGGCTACGAGCAGTACTTC
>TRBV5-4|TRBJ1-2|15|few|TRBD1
CASSHGTGGNYGYTF
TGTGCCAGCAGCCATGGGACAGGGGGAAACTATGGCTACACCTTC
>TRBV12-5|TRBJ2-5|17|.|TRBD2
CASGLVLTSGIGETQYF
TGTGCTAGTGGTTTGGTACTAACTAGCGGGATTGGGGAGACCCAGTACTTC
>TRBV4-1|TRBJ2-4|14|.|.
CASSQDEAKNIQYF
TGCGCCAGCAGCCAAGATGAGGCCAAAAACATTCAGTACTTC
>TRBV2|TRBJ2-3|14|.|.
CASSAAYGTDTQYF
TGTGCCAGCAGTGCTGCCTATGGCACAGATACGCAGTATTTT
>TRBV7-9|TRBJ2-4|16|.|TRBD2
CASSSTSGGYLTIQYF
TGTGCCAGCAGCTCCACCTCGGGAGGTTATTTGACCATTCAGTACTTC
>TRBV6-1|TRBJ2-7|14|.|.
CASSVQASSYEQYF
TGTGCCAGCAGCGTACAAGCGAGCTCCTACGAGCAGTACTTC